This TCR beta chain is drawn from a study of metastatic and nonmetastatic thyroid tumors. None of the patients had undergone any treatment ahead of thyroid surgery. CDR3 size: 16 residues. J was trimmed by 3 bases and V by 5 bases; bases with no gene match: 12. Germline V CDR1 and CDR2: DFQATT, SNEGSKA (reference sequence). TCRdb re-called the PCR reads via MiXCR. The table includes around 19,000 clones, 31% detected once. This clone is categorized as medium-sized. This TCR was sampled from a female donor with papillary thyroid cancer or a benign thyroid nodule (not recorded which). Some clones in this sample may be carry-over from other donors' samples. The V and J genes are TRBV20-1 and TRBJ1-3; the match to TRBD1 covers 8 bases. What was sequenced was blood. The CDR3 spells CSAVSSGTGDGNTIYF. The CDR3 nucleotides are TGCAGTGCTGTCAGCTCCGGGACAGGCGATGGAAACACCATATATTTT.